This T cell receptor (beta chain) was observed in a study of human T cells and chemical hapten exposure. Study-wide background: Diphenylcyclopropenone was applied weekly to patients' scalps across the roughly 23-week study.

V was cut by 3 bases and J by 9 bases, with 11 bases left in between. Germline V CDR1 and CDR2: SGHRS, YFSETQ. The CDR3 covers 12 residues. Time point here: patch test 1, 2 weeks after DPC sensitization. The sample's treatment: therapeutic diphenylcyclopropenone sensitization with weekly scalp DPC. Sample donors consisted of patients with alopecia, aged 18 to 70 years, who were suitable for DPC. Unique molecular identifiers were attached to individual cDNA molecules within the library. Each CDR3 protein is one row after TCRdb ran MiXCR on the RACE reads. The repertoire has some 350,000 distinct CDR3 sequences, about 7% of them found once; the top ten carry roughly 8%.

Sequencing used whole blood, obtained in connection with sensitization to the hapten diphenylcyclopropenone (DPC). The chain recombines TRBV5-1 with TRBJ2-3; no reliable D call. The origin of this receptor is a woman aged 18 to 35 with alopecia areata. Some clones in this sample may be carry-over from other donors' samples. This CDR3 reads CASSSTLGTQYF. The CDR3 coding sequence is TGCGCCAGCAGCTCCACTTTAGGCACGCAGTATTTT.